This record covers a single TCR beta chain. Its antigen is unidentified. The data are from a study of blood T cells in healthy people across ages. General study points: Long-lived donors exceeded aged donors in naive CD4+ cells and diversity.

The CDR3 runs to 16 residues. Germline CDR1 reads SEHNR; CDR2 reads FQNEAQ (reference sequence). V lost 1 base, J lost 4 bases, and 8 bases stayed unmatched. Sample-barcoded 5' priming and a J-beta primer mix drove a second PCR of about 7 to 11 cycles. From the 5' RACE reads, TCRdb called clonotypes with MiXCR, one entry per CDR3 protein. The data show about 500,000 distinct CDR3 sequences, with approximately 25% seen just once and roughly 10% held by the top ten. These records were also assigned to another study, of T cells of mothers and their children.

The sequence was collected from a boy aged 10-17 years in good health. V usage is TRBV7-9 and J usage is TRBJ2-5, with 8 bases identical to TRBD1. Sample: blood. This chain's CDR3 is CASSLETGQGRETQYF. CDR3 coding DNA: TGTGCCAGCAGCTTAGAAACTGGACAGGGCAGAGAGACCCAGTACTTC.